A selection of T cell receptor beta chains follows, all from one sample in a study of T cells in Graves' hyperthyroidism and ophthalmopathy. Using its own MiXCR run on the multiplex PCR reads, TCRdb lists one record per CDR3 protein. Of about 410,000 distinct CDR3 sequences listed, roughly 14% are singletons. Sequenced material: blood. Source of these receptors: a man younger than 35 with Graves' ophthalmopathy. Each CDR3 is given with its conserved first and last residue. A D gene is named only where the DNA matches it firmly. Size tells how often a clone was seen (once, few, many) or the class of an expanded clone, and some rows leave it out.

-	TRBV7-9	TRBJ2-7	many	TGTGCCAGCGGGCCTACTTACGAGCAGTACTTC	CASGPTYEQYF
-	TRBV7-2	TRBJ1-4	-	TGTGCCAGCAGCTTAGTTGTTGCACATAATGAAAAACTGTTTTTT	CASSLVVAHNEKLFF
-	TRBV12-3/TRBV12-4	TRBJ1-6	-	TGTGCCAGCACCACGGGGGCTAGCTCCTATAATTCACCCCTCCACTTT	CASTTGASSYNSPLHF
TRBD2	TRBV13	TRBJ2-2	few	TGTGCCAGCACCCCGACTAGCGGGGGTCCCGGGGAGCTGTTTTTT	CASTPTSGGPGELFF
-	TRBV27	TRBJ2-7	many	TGTGCCAGCAGCATCTCAGGAACAGTTGAGGGGAGGCAGTACTTC	CASSISGTVEGRQYF
-	TRBV6-5	TRBJ2-3	many	TGTGCCAGCAGTTACTCGACACGAGGCCCGGGCACAGATACGCAGTATTTT	CASSYSTRGPGTDTQYF
-	TRBV5-1	TRBJ1-1	many	TGCGCCAGCAGCTTGTGGTTGGTGGAGCATGTGAACACTGAAGCTTTCTTT	CASSLWLVEHVNTEAFF
-	TRBV20-1	TRBJ1-3	-	TGCAGTGCTAGAAACAGGATCTCTGGAAACACCATATATTTT	CSARNRISGNTIYF
TRBD2	TRBV7-2	TRBJ2-7	many	TGTGCCAGCAGCTTAGAATTAGGGACTAGCGGGGGGTACGAGCAGTACTTC	CASSLELGTSGGYEQYF
TRBD1	TRBV19	TRBJ1-2	once	TGTGCCAGTAGTCCCCGACAGGGGGCGAGCTACACCTTC	CASSPRQGASYTF
-	TRBV24-1	TRBJ2-3	-	TGTGCCGCCGGTGATACGCAGTATTTT	CAAGDTQYF
-	TRBV27	TRBJ1-2	many	TGTGCCAGCAGTTTGAGGCAGTTGGGGGCTTACTATGGCTACACCTTC	CASSLRQLGAYYGYTF
-	TRBV6-2/TRBV6-3	TRBJ2-7	many	TGTGCCAGCAGTAATAGCCGTCGGCAGTACTTC	CASSNSRRQYF
-	TRBV20-1	TRBJ2-3	few	TGCAGTTCATATGGGCATGGGGGCACAGATACGCAGTATTTT	CSSYGHGGTDTQYF
-	TRBV4-2	TRBJ2-7	few	TGTGCCAGCAGCCAAGTATCGGCGGATACTACGAGTAAGCAGTACTTC	CASSQVSADTTSKQYF
-	TRBV20-1	TRBJ2-5	-	TGCAGTGCTGGTTACCAAGAGACCCAGTACTTC	CSAGYQETQYF
TRBD2	TRBV6-1	TRBJ2-5	many	TGTGCCAGCACCGGGACTAGCGGGAGAGGAGAGACCCAGTACTTC	CASTGTSGRGETQYF
-	TRBV4-1	TRBJ1-6	few	TGCGCCAGCAGCCAAGGGCTGGCAGGGTCCAATTCACCCCTCCACTTT	CASSQGLAGSNSPLHF
-	TRBV5-1	TRBJ2-7	many	TGCGCCAGCAGTAAAGCGCCAGGGGGGAAAGGCTCCTACGAGCAGTACTTC	CASSKAPGGKGSYEQYF
-	TRBV10-3	TRBJ2-3	many	TGTGCCATCAGTGCAGCAGTCGAGACAGATACGCAGTATTTT	CAISAAVETDTQYF
TRBD2	TRBV20-1	TRBJ2-7	once	TGCAGTGCTAGTTCCCCTAGCGGGACAGTCTACGAGCAGTACTTC	CSASSPSGTVYEQYF
-	TRBV7-6	TRBJ1-3	few	TGTGCCAGCAGCTTCGGGGTAGCTAACTCTGGAAACACCATATATTTT	CASSFGVANSGNTIYF
-	TRBV10-2	TRBJ2-7	-	TGCGCCAGCTCCGTTCCCGAAGGGAACTACGAGCAGTACTTC	CASSVPEGNYEQYF
TRBD1	TRBV7-9	TRBJ1-1	many	TGTGCCAGCAGCATACGACAGGGGATGAACACTGAAGCTTTCTTT	CASSIRQGMNTEAFF
-	TRBV18	TRBJ2-3	many	TGTGCCAGCTCACCTCTACCCACCTCGACAGCCAGCACAGATACGCAGTATTTT	CASSPLPTSTASTDTQYF
TRBD2	TRBV7-6	TRBJ2-5	many	TGTGCCAGCAGCCCAGCGGGACTCGCTGAGACCCAGTACTTC	CASSPAGLAETQYF
-	TRBV7-9	TRBJ1-2	many	TGTGCCAGCAGCTTAGCAGGGCCCCCTAACTATGGCTACACCTTC	CASSLAGPPNYGYTF
-	TRBV5-4	TRBJ2-7	-	TGTGCCAGCAGCCCTCCCGGCTACTACGAGCAGCACTTC	CASSPPGYYEQHF
-	TRBV6-2/TRBV6-3	TRBJ2-1	many	TGTGCCAGCACCTGGGGGAGAGAGCAGTTCTTC	CASTWGREQFF
-	TRBV10-3	TRBJ2-3	few	TGTGCCATCAGTGAGAAGTGGCGGAGCGATACGCAGTATTTT	CAISEKWRSDTQYF
-	TRBV12-3/TRBV12-4	TRBJ2-2	few	TGTGCCAGCACCCCCGCTCTTGCCGCCGGGGAGCTGTTTTTT	CASTPALAAGELFF
-	TRBV5-1	TRBJ1-1	many	TGCGCCAGCAGCTTACACCCACTCAACACTGAAGCTTTCTTT	CASSLHPLNTEAFF
TRBD2	TRBV7-3	TRBJ2-5	many	TGTGCCAGCAGCCAAGATTCTGCGGGAGGGCCCAAGTACTTC	CASSQDSAGGPKYF
TRBD1	TRBV29-1	TRBJ2-5	many	TGCAGCGTCCTTCCCAGGGCAGGGGGTGACCAAGAGACCCAGTACTTC	CSVLPRAGGDQETQYF
-	TRBV7-2	TRBJ1-2	-	TGTGCCAGCACCCTAAGCCGGGACGGCTATGGCTACACCTTC	CASTLSRDGYGYTF
TRBD1	TRBV5-1	TRBJ2-3	-	TGCGCCAGCAGCCGGGGGGACAGGGGTCCAGATACGCAGTATTTT	CASSRGDRGPDTQYF
TRBD1	TRBV4-3	TRBJ1-6	-	TGCGCCAGCAGCAAGACAGGGCTAAATTCACCCCTCCACTTT	CASSKTGLNSPLHF
-	TRBV12-3/TRBV12-4	TRBJ1-1	many	TGTGCCAGCAGTTTAGACAGGAGGGCTGAAGCTTTCTTT	CASSLDRRAEAFF
-	TRBV3-1	TRBJ2-3	many	TGTGCCAGCAGCCAAGGGGTTAGCGGCACGGCCACGCAGTATTTT	CASSQGVSGTATQYF
-	TRBV24-1	TRBJ1-2	many	TGTGCCACCAGTGATCCCATTCGGGGATACTATGGCTACACCTTC	CATSDPIRGYYGYTF